What follows is one TCR beta chain and its context. The data belong to a study of blood T cell repertoires in COVID-19. Overall study: The United States, Italy and Spain were the sources of the acute and convalescent COVID-19 samples. PBMCs, B-cell-depleted T cells, or T cells were the source of the cDNA or gDNA that made up the material.

Original handling: Nucleated cell number was recorded as an estimate derived from reference gene primer amplification. Generated by immunoSEQ multiplex PCR, the TCRdb table keeps only in-frame clones and is missing some. The DNA gave D and trimming, while V, J and clone size come from that table. Among about 210,000 clones listed, 92% were seen once. In germline, CDR1 is SGHVS, CDR2 FQNEAQ. The CDR3 extends over 15 amino acids. V was pared by 1 base and J by 0 bases, with 3 bases of the junction left unmatched. The chain has TRBV7-8 and TRBJ2-7; 7 bases match TRBD2. Sample: peripheral blood. The sequence was obtained from a man aged 30 to 45 with acute or convalescent COVID-19. The CDR3 DNA reads TGTGCCAGCAGCTTAGAGGGCGGGAGCTCCTACGAGCAGTACTTC. This gives the protein CASSLEGGSSYEQYF.